This passage covers 10 T cell receptor beta chains from one sample sequenced in a study of human T cells and chemical hapten exposure. TCRdb reanalysed the RACE reads using MiXCR and keeps one entry per CDR3 protein. The sample yields about 380,000 distinct CDR3 sequences, roughly 4.6% seen once. Noted time point: pre-sensitization, week 0. The treatment was: therapeutic diphenylcyclopropenone sensitization with weekly scalp DPC. Sample: whole blood, taken in connection with sensitization to the hapten diphenylcyclopropenone (DPC). Receptors were obtained from a woman between 50 and 59 years old with alopecia areata. Some clones in this sample may be carry-over from other donors' samples.

The chain is built from TRBV20-1 and TRBJ1-6; TRBD1 might be the D (5 bases). The CDR3 spans 13 residues. Trimming took 5 bases from V and 6 from J, leaving 11 bases between them. Germline values: CDR1 DFQATT, CDR2 SNEGSKA (reference sequence). Here the CDR3 reads CSAWAGGNSPLHF. The CDR3 coding sequence is TGCAGTGCTTGGGCGGGGGGTAATTCACCCCTCCACTTT.

The rearrangement uses TRBV12-3 or TRBV12-4 and TRBJ1-1; 9 bases are shared with TRBD1. The V and J ends lost 7 bases and 1 base, in that order; junction bases with no gene match: 4. This CDR3 has 14 residues. The CDR3 DNA reads as TGTGCCAGCACCCGGACAGGGGCGAACACTGAAGCTTTCTTT. Translating it yields CASTRTGANTEAFF.

This clonotype appeared a few times. This chain joins TRBV6-1 and TRBJ2-6; a possible D gene is TRBD1 (5 bases). CDR1 is MNHNS, CDR2 SASEGT, per germline. Deletions cut 6 bases from V and 0 bases from J, with 15 bases between. The CDR3 is 17 amino acids. CDR3: CASSALTAISGANVLTF. CDR3 in DNA: TGTGCCAGCAGCGCCTTGACAGCGATCTCTGGGGCCAACGTCCTGACTTTC.

This clonotype came up a few times. The chain employs TRBV4-3 and TRBJ2-6; D ambiguous. The CDR3 contains 16 residues. The V gene's germline CDR1 is LGHNA and CDR2 YSLEER. The V and J ends lost 0 bases and 0 bases respectively, with 6 bases between them. The CDR3 reads CASSQDGSSGANVLTF. The CDR3 nucleotides are TGCGCCAGCAGCCAAGATGGCAGCTCTGGGGCCAACGTCCTGACTTTC.

This clonotype has a count of ten or more. The V call is TRBV10-3, the J call TRBJ2-1; D is possibly TRBD2 (5 bases). This CDR3 has 11 residues. Between the trimmed V and J ends, which lost 5 bases and 7 bases, there was a span of 6 bases. Germline assignment: CDR1 ENHRY and CDR2 SYGVKD. Written as DNA, the CDR3 is TGTGCCATCAGTTGGAGGAATGAGCAGTTCTTC. Protein product: CAISWRNEQFF.

About this clonotype itself: The germline gene is not matched at one end of the junction; a read error may be the cause. The CDR3 region is CGTGGSYGYTF. The CDR3 DNA reads TGCGGGACAGGGGGTTCCTATGGCTACACCTTC. This sequence joins TRBV6-1 and TRBJ1-2; 11 bases are shared with TRBD1. The CDR3 consists of 11 residues. Germline values: CDR1 MNHNS, CDR2 SASEGT.

This clonotype was picked up many times. The rearrangement links TRBV7-6 to TRBJ2-3, with 11 bases matching TRBD2. V shed 4 bases, J shed 5 bases, and the junction held 5 bases outside the gene matches. The CDR3 totals 15 residues. Germline V gene lookup returns CDR1 SGHVS and CDR2 FNYEAQ. The DNA of the CDR3 is TGTGCCAGCAGCTATAGCGGGGGGGCCGGAGATACGCAGTATTTT. Translation gives CASSYSGGAGDTQYF.

This clonotype was seen ten or more times. The rearrangement uses TRBV28 and TRBJ2-3; 12 positions agree with TRBD2. The CDR3 covers 16 residues. Germline V gene data show CDR1 as MDHEN and CDR2 as SYDVKM. V dropped 6 bases and J dropped 0; count of bases not matched to a gene: 4. The CDR3 DNA reads TGTGCCAGCAGCGCGACTAGCGGGAGAAGCACAGATACGCAGTATTTT. It translates to CASSATSGRSTDTQYF.

This rearrangement joins TRBV12-3 or TRBV12-4 to TRBJ1-1; no clear D. V lost 7 bases to trimming and J lost 0 bases, with 9 bases between them. This CDR3 has 13 residues. The CDR3 is CASTPLLNTEAFF. Written as DNA, the CDR3 is TGTGCCAGCACCCCACTTCTGAACACTGAAGCTTTCTTT.

This clonotype came up a few times. The genes are TRBV10-3 and TRBJ1-1; TRBD1 might be the D (5 bases). Germline V gene data show CDR1 as ENHRY and CDR2 as SYGVKD. The CDR3 extends over 14 amino acids. The V and J ends lost 4 bases and 5 bases respectively, with 14 bases between them. This CDR3 is CAISVAGVETEAFF. Written as DNA, the CDR3 is TGTGCCATCAGTGTGGCGGGGGTAGAAACTGAAGCTTTCTTT.